This record looks at one TCR beta chain sequence and its context. What it binds is unknown. This specimen belongs to a study of beta chain features in type 1 diabetes. Study-wide context: Patients looked much like healthy donors when it came to age, gender and cell yields. General observations from the study: Highly expressing activated T cells could be over-counted with a cDNA template. The naive, central memory and Treg TCRB repertoires of patients appeared to be more similar to one another than those of healthy donors. Moderately but significantly shorter TCRB CDR3s were found in Type 1 diabetes patients in all four CD4+ subsets.

This CDR3 spans 13 amino acids. Germline CDR1 and CDR2: WSHSY and SAAADI. Losses at the gene ends were 4 bases for V and 6 bases for J; bases not matched to a gene: 2. All of the isolated RNA was reverse transcribed, so expressed TCRB transcripts were sequenced. Data came from immunoSEQ multiplex PCR; TCRdb stores just in-frame clones and leaves some out. Altogether 300,000 or so clones are present, approximately 12% being singletons, with the ten largest covering 0.015%. Sorted CD4+ subsets: naive, central memory, regulatory, stem cell-like memory (CD45RO/CCR7/CD25/CD127/CD95/CD27 panel). This TCR came from a woman between 18 and 29 years old with type 1 diabetes. This rearrangement joins TRBV10-2 to TRBJ2-1, with 8 bases fitting TRBD2. The sequencing input was naive CD4+ T cells from blood. The CDR3 protein is CASSVLAANEQFF. The CDR3 bases are TGCGCCAGCAGTGTACTAGCGGCCAATGAGCAGTTCTTC.